This entry is about one TCR beta chain. Its specificity is not known. This record comes from a study of blood T cells in healthy people across ages. The germline V gene encodes CDR1 MNHNY and CDR2 SVGAGI (reference sequence). V lost 0 bases and J lost 2, with 8 bases in between. This CDR3 comprises 15 residues. Study results and limitations: Expanded clonotype shifts may have been confounded, as the donors had an unknown CMV status.

A sample-barcoded 5' primer and a J-beta primer mix were used in a second PCR of about 6 to 12 cycles. TCRdb re-called the 5' RACE reads with MiXCR, one entry per CDR3 protein. Of about 1.6 million distinct CDR3 sequences in the sample, 30% to 35% were seen once. The chain couples TRBV6-6 to TRBJ1-5; no definite D call. Sequenced sample: blood. The sequence derives from a woman in her 30s in good health. The CDR3: CASSYSNPGNQPQHF. The CDR3 nucleotides read TGTGCCAGCAGTTACTCGAACCCGGGCAATCAGCCCCAGCATTTT.